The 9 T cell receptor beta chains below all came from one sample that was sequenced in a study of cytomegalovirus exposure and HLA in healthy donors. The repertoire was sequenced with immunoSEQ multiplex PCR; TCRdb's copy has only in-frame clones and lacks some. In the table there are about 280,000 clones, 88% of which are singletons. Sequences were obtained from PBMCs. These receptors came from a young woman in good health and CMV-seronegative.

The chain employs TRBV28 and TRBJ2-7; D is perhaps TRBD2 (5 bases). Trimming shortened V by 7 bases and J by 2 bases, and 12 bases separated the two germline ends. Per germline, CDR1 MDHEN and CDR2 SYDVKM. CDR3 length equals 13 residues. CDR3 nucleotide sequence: TGTGCCAGCACCAGGACTGACACCTACGAGCAGTACTTC. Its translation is CASTRTDTYEQYF.

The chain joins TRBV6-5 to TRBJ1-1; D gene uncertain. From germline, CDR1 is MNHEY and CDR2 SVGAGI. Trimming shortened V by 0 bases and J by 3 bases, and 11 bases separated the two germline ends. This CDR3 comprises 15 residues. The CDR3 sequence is CASSYSEQIYTEAFF. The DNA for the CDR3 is TGTGCCAGCAGTTACTCGGAACAGATCTACACTGAAGCTTTCTTT.

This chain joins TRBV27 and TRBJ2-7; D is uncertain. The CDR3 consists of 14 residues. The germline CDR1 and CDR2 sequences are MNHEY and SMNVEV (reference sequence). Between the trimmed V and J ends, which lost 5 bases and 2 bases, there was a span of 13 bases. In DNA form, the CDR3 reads TGTGCCAGCAGTCCCCGTGGGCAGCCCTACGAGCAGTACTTC. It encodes CASSPRGQPYEQYF.

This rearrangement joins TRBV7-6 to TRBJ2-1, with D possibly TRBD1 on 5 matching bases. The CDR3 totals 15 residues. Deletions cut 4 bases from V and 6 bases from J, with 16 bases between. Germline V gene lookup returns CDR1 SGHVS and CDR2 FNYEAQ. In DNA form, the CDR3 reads TGTGCCAGCAGCTCTGGCAGGGCGCAGACCAATGAGCAGTTCTTC. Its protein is CASSSGRAQTNEQFF.

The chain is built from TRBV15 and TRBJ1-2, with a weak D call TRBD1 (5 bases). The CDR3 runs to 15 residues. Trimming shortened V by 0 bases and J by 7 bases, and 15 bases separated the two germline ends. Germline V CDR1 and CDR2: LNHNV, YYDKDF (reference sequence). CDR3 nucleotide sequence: TGTGCCACCAGCAGAGATAAAGGGGTTGGTGCTGGCTACACCTTC. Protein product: CATSRDKGVGAGYTF. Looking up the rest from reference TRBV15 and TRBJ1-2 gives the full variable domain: DAMVIQNPRYQVTQFGKPVTLSCSQTLNHNVMYWYQQKSSQAPKLLFHYYDKDFNNEADTPDNFQSRRPNTSFCFLDIRSPGLGDTAMYLCATSRDKGVGAGYTFGSGTRLTVV.

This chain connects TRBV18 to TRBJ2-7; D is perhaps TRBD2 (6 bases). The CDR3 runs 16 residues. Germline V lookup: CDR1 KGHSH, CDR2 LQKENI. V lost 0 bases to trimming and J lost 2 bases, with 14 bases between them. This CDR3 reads CASSPPERRGAYEQYF. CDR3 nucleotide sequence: TGTGCCAGCTCACCACCGGAAAGGCGGGGTGCCTACGAGCAGTACTTC.

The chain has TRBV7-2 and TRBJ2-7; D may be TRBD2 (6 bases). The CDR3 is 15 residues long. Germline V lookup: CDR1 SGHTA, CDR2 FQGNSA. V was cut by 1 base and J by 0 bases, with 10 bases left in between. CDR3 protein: CASSLEIGSSYEQYF. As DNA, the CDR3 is TGTGCCAGCAGCTTAGAGATCGGGAGCTCCTACGAGCAGTACTTC.

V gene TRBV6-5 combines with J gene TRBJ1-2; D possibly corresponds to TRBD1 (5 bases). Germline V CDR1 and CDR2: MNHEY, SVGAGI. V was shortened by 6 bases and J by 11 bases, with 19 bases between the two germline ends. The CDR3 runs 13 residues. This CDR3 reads CASRRSGGDPYTF. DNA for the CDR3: TGTGCCAGCAGACGTTCCGGAGGGGATCCGTACACCTTC.

This chain's CDR3 is CASSQHPPDNEQYF. The CDR3 DNA reads TGCGCCAGCAGCCAACATCCCCCGGACAATGAGCAGTATTTT. This chain uses TRBV4-3 with TRBJ2-3; TRBD1 might be the D (5 bases). CDR3 length: 14 residues. Trimming removed 2 bases from V and 11 bases from J, with 17 bases in between. Germline V CDR1 and CDR2: LGHNA, YSLEER.